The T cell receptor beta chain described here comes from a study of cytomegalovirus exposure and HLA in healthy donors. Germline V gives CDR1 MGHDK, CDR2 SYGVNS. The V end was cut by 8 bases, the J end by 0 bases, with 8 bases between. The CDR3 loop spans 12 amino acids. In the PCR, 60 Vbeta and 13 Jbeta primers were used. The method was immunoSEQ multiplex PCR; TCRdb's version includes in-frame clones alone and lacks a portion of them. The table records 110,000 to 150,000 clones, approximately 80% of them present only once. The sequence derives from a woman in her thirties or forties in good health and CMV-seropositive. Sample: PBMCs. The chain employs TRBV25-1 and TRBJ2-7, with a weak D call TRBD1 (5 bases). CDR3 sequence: CASGASSYEQYF. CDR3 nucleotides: TGTGCCAGCGGGGCAAGCTCCTACGAGCAGTACTTC.